The TCR beta chain under discussion was sequenced for a study of shared clonotypes between healthy human individuals. At the level of the study: A few men and a couple of women, aged 18 to 49, were donors.

Findings and limits, study-wide: Read depth was anticipated to influence clonotype sharing among donors.

In regard to this clone: Its antigen remains unidentified.

Sequencing used immunoSEQ multiplex PCR; TCRdb keeps in-frame clones, though not all of them. The sample contains about 1.4 million clones, roughly 96% of which appear only once. Each sample came from a Caucasian adult donor living in Nashville, Tennessee. The sequencing input was naive CD4+ T cells sorted from blood. Described subset: CD45RA+ positively selected. The TCR originated in a young man in good health.

Here the CDR3 DNA reads TGTGCCAGCAGCTTAGGTCTAGGACTAGCGGGAGAAAAAGAGACCCAGTACTTC. Protein product: CASSLGLGLAGEKETQYF. The chain recombines TRBV7-8 with TRBJ2-5; 13 bases fit TRBD2. The CDR3 is made up of 18 amino acids. V lost 1 base to trimming and J lost 3 bases; unmatched junction nucleotides: 8. Germline V lookup: CDR1 SGHVS, CDR2 FQNEAQ.